The rows below give T cell receptor beta chains drawn from one sample of a study of blood T cell repertoires in COVID-19. Method: immunoSEQ multiplex PCR; TCRdb's copy keeps in-frame clones and lacks some. This sample has more than 350,000 clones, with around nine tenths found just once. Sequencing was done on a sample of PBMCs or T cells enriched from blood (not recorded which). These receptors were taken from a woman aged 45-65 years who had recovered from COVID-19. Both conserved end residues are trimmed from each CDR3.

v_call cdr3_aa
TRBV7-2 ASSLAGGAGVF
TRBV5-1 ASSHRQGANTEAF
TRBV18 ASSLLGGSDEAF
TRBV7-9 ASSPRYSYNEQF
TRBV5-4 ASSPWEGPTDTQY
TRBV9 ASSPRGTGRSGANVLT
TRBV4-1 ASSQATGAAYEQY
TRBV6-5 ASKRTGVTEAF
TRBV2 ASSEGGLDNQPQH
TRBV28 ASSLASFEQY
TRBV7-6 ASSLALAGPTDTQY
TRBV5-1 ASSLDREYNEQF
TRBV7-3 ASSDDRDNEQF
TRBV27 ASTGGYGYT
TRBV30 AWKEWGVNTGELF
TRBV2 ASRDGQVNTEAF
TRBV11-2 ASSQSPTSRKGDTQY
TRBV24-1 ATSDGTGNQPQH
TRBV7-3 ASSRGPASTDTQY
TRBV11-3 ASSLGSGGQETQY
TRBV29-1 SVEVRRGHAF
TRBV4-3 ASSQGDRGLVYEKLF
TRBV18 ASSPQGARYGSYNEQF
TRBV18 ASSSVPLGNQPQH
TRBV5-1 ASSFSQGQGGRYGYT
TRBV19 ASSITGTPAYGYT
TRBV12-3/TRBV12-4 ASSRRQGFAF
TRBV18 ASSPPSGPGNTIY
TRBV7-8 ASSLALSMGTAVSYEQY
TRBV9 ASSVRGSGDLGGEQY
TRBV28 ASSTRGGYGYT
TRBV6-5 ASSYGPQTEAF
TRBV9 ASSVVPGHTEAF
TRBV5-1 ASSTGQGRNYGYT
TRBV28 ATHGGDRGNTEAF
TRBV5-8 ASNPKGARVTNEKLF
TRBV7-8 ASSPGQGLGQPQH
TRBV6-1 ASSEVAGYPYEQY
TRBV2 ASSETGGGTEAF
TRBV30 ACTNGVGTDTQY
TRBV2 ASRSVTGGTEAF
TRBV5-1 ASSFNLQGYTEAF
TRBV4-2 ASSQEEGAGTEAF
TRBV18 ASSPGTGGTYT
TRBV25-1 ASRGLAGRINEQF
TRBV5-5 ASSPWLAGGTLETQY
TRBV9 ASSSYSASGELF
TRBV11-2 ASSLGTGWKQY
TRBV5-1 ASSLGTGTNTGELF